The T cell receptor (beta chain) under discussion was sequenced for a study of CD8 T cells in Susac syndrome. The study's findings and limits: The peak of CD8+ clonal expansion in Susac was seen in TEMRA cells and active patients.

In germline, CDR1 is MDHEN, CDR2 SYDVKM. CDR3 length equals 15 residues. V shed 4 bases and J 4 bases; nucleotides not matched to a gene: 8. Roughly 0.5 to 1 ug RNA was reverse transcribed with random hexamers. Across 54 Vbeta and 13 Jbeta, TCR beta CDR3 was amplified with immunoSEQ multiplex PCR. TCRdb fed the immunoSEQ multiplex PCR reads into MiXCR, producing one record per CDR3 protein. The sample consists of 65,000 to 95,000 distinct CDR3 sequences, approximately 95% of them appearing once. TCR beta sequencing covered blood CD8+ and CD4+ T cells. The Susac syndrome patients fit the recently defined diagnostic criteria for definite or probable disease. For this clonotype: Its target is unknown.

This receptor was taken from a human donor with Susac syndrome. V usage is TRBV28 and J usage is TRBJ1-2; 8 nucleotides agree with TRBD1. Sample: CD8+ T cells from PBMCs. The CDR3 sequence: CASSYLTGAGYGYTF. The CDR3 DNA follows: TGTGCCAGCAGTTATTTGACAGGGGCGGGCTATGGCTACACCTTC.